This T cell receptor (beta chain) was identified in a study of T cell repertoires in ileal Crohn's disease. The wider study: About half of patients got postoperative therapy: around ten thiopurines, some 19 anti-TNF. Study conclusions and caveats: All patients with clonality above 26.8% had endoscopic recurrence. Compared with CD4 T cells, sorted CD8 cells carried more expanded clones.

To note about this clone: Its antigen is currently unknown.

The CDR3 runs 13 residues. Trimming stripped 3 bases from V and 5 bases from J, with 10 bases between. From germline, CDR1 is WSHSY and CDR2 SAAADI. Included were adult ileal or ileocolonic Crohn's patients indicated for ileocolonic resection. Measured with immunoSEQ multiplex PCR; TCRdb has only the in-frame clones, and not every one. The sample lists a few thousand clones; about three quarters were seen once. The sequenced sample consisted of ileal tissue. The TCR comes from an adult with Crohn's disease. The chain joins TRBV10-2 to TRBJ1-2; no clear D gene. DNA for the CDR3: TGCGCCAGCAGTGATGGTCCACAGTATGGCTACACCTTC. Residues: CASSDGPQYGYTF.